Presented here are 9 T cell receptor beta chains from one specimen sequenced in a study of T cells in Graves' hyperthyroidism and ophthalmopathy. Amplified TCR beta CDR3 regions came from RNA transcripts. Initially, a first-round RT-PCR of the TCR CDR3 employed the HTBI primer set. TCRdb redid the calling of the multiplex PCR reads with MiXCR, one entry per CDR3 protein. The table lists about 410,000 distinct CDR3 sequences, over 12% of them singletons. The source material was blood. All receptors derive from a man younger than 35 with Graves' ophthalmopathy.

V is TRBV6-5 and J is TRBJ1-2, with 8 positions matching TRBD1. Per the germline V gene, CDR1 is MNHEY and CDR2 is SVGAGI. J lost 6 bases, V lost 0 bases, and 6 bases had no gene match. The CDR3 consists of 15 residues. The CDR3 is CASSYSDRVKDGYTF. Written as DNA, the CDR3 is TGTGCCAGCAGTTACTCGGACAGGGTTAAGGATGGCTACACCTTC.

This chain joins TRBV30 and TRBJ2-7; D may be TRBD2 (6 bases). From germline, CDR1 is GTSNPN and CDR2 SVGIG (reference sequence). V gave up 0 bases and J gave up 2 bases, with 8 bases separating them. The CDR3 has 13 residues. CDR3 sequence: CAWSVAGTYEQYF. The CDR3 DNA reads as TGTGCCTGGAGTGTAGCGGGTACCTACGAGCAGTACTTC.

At least ten counts were recorded for this clonotype. J is TRBJ2-3 and V is TRBV5-1; tentatively, D is TRBD2 (5 bases). Germline CDR1 SGHRS, CDR2 YFSETQ. The CDR3 extends over 18 amino acids. V was clipped by 0 bases and J by 2 bases, with 19 bases between them. As DNA, the CDR3 is TGCGCCAGCAGCTTGGGTAGCCTCTCCCGGGGATTCACAGATACGCAGTATTTT. It is translated as CASSLGSLSRGFTDTQYF.

This clonotype was seen ten or more times. The chain uses TRBV27 and TRBJ2-3; D might be TRBD1 or TRBD2, each matching 5 bases. This CDR3 contains 16 residues. Looked up from germline, CDR1 is MNHEY and CDR2 is SMNVEV (reference sequence). V lost 5 bases and J lost 3, with 18 bases in between. The CDR3 region is CASSLIGGRTTDTQYF. CDR3 coding DNA: TGTGCCAGCAGTCTAATTGGGGGAAGAACTACAGATACGCAGTATTTT.

V gene TRBV5-4 combines with J gene TRBJ2-7; D gene ambiguous. V shed 4 bases and J shed 6 bases, with 14 bases lying between them. The CDR3 runs to 13 residues. Germline assignment: CDR1 SGHNT and CDR2 YYREEE (reference sequence). The CDR3 loop is CASSRMADLEQYF. The CDR3 nucleotides read TGTGCCAGCAGCCGGATGGCGGACCTCGAGCAGTACTTC. The full variable domain, rest sourced from reference TRBV5-4 and TRBJ2-7, is ETGVTQSPTHLIKTRGQQVTLRCSSQSGHNTVSWYQQALGQGPQFIFQYYREEENGRGNFPPRFSGLQFPNYSSELNVNALELDDSALYLCASSRMADLEQYFGPGTRLTVT.

The rearrangement joins TRBV5-8 to TRBJ2-7; the D is unclear. The V end lost 2 bases, the J end lost 7 bases, and 13 bases lay between the germline ends. The germline V gene encodes CDR1 SGHTS and CDR2 YDEGEE. The CDR3 is made up of 13 amino acids. CDR3 sequence (DNA): TGTGCCAGCAGCTTTACTGGCGCTTATGAGCAGTACTTC. The encoded protein is CASSFTGAYEQYF.

This clonotype was seen many times. The rearrangement links TRBV7-3 to TRBJ1-6; perhaps TRBD1 as D (6 bases). The CDR3 runs to 16 residues. Germline-derived CDR1 and CDR2 are SGHTA and FQGTGA. V was shortened by 1 base and J by 6 bases, with 13 bases between the two germline ends. Here the CDR3 reads CASSLMGQGSNSPLHF. The CDR3 nucleotides read TGTGCCAGCAGCTTAATGGGCCAGGGGTCTAATTCACCCCTCCACTTT.

Details on this clonotype: Given a much more abundant clone one base away, this may be a read error. This chain connects TRBV2 to TRBJ2-7, with TRBD1 matching 8 bases. The CDR3 consists of 15 residues. Germline CDR1 SNHLY, CDR2 FYNNEI. With V trimmed by 6 bases and J by 2 bases, 9 bases remained unmatched. The CDR3 sequence is CASSEGQESTYEQYF. The CDR3 coding sequence is TGTGCCAGCAGCGAGGGACAGGAGAGTACCTACGAGCAGTACTTC.

This clonotype was recorded at least ten times. V gene TRBV20-1 combines with J gene TRBJ2-2, with D hard to call. Germline-derived CDR1 and CDR2 are DFQATT and SNEGSKA (reference sequence). The CDR3 spans 15 residues. The CDR3 nucleotides read TGCAGCGCAACTCCTACGTGGGGTGGTACCGGGGAGCTGTTTTTT. Protein sequence: CSATPTWGGTGELFF.